These T cell receptor beta chains were read from a single sample in a study of blood T cell repertoires in COVID-19. Assay used: immunoSEQ multiplex PCR; TCRdb lists only in-frame clones, some missing. The profile covers approximately 77,000 clones, with around 90% appearing a single time and 4.6% taken by the ten largest. Sequencing was carried out using peripheral blood. All receptors come from a man in his fifties or sixties with active COVID-19. Both conserved end residues are part of each CDR3. D genes are given only for firm matches. Clone size is stated in some rows and not others, as once, few, many or a class when expanded.

NA	NA	TRBJ2-5	TRBV20-1	TGCAGTGCTAGAGATATTCAGACCCAGTACTTC	CSARDIQTQYF
NA	NA	TRBJ2-1	TRBV5-1	TGCGCCAGCAGCTTGGCGGTGAACAATGAGCAGTTCTTC	CASSLAVNNEQFF
NA	NA	TRBJ1-1	TRBV5-1	TGCGCCAGCAGCTTGGTAGGGGGTGGAACTGAAGCTTTCTTT	CASSLVGGGTEAFF
NA	NA	TRBJ2-3	TRBV3-1/TRBV3-2	TGTGCCAGCAGCCAAGGCTACGGGGTCGCCACAGATACGCAGTATTTT	CASSQGYGVATDTQYF
NA	NA	TRBJ1-4	TRBV5-5	TGTGCCAGCAGCTTAAGACAGGTCCAAAATGAAAAACTGTTTTTT	CASSLRQVQNEKLFF
NA	TRBD2	TRBJ2-2	TRBV20-1	TGCAGTGCTAGTCGATTTCTAGCGGTTTCAAACACCGGGGAGCTGTTTTTT	CSASRFLAVSNTGELFF
NA	NA	TRBJ1-3	TRBV6-5	TGTGCCAGCAGGTCCGACAGGGGAAACACCATATATTTT	CASRSDRGNTIYF
NA	TRBD2	TRBJ2-1	TRBV5-1	TGCGCCAGCAGCGAAGGACTAGCGGGTGCCTTCTACAATGAGCAGTTCTTC	CASSEGLAGAFYNEQFF
NA	NA	TRBJ2-1	TRBV27	TGTGCCAGCAGTTTAATAGCGACAAGCTCCTACAATGAGCAGTTCTTC	CASSLIATSSYNEQFF
NA	NA	TRBJ1-3	TRBV28	TGTGCCAGCAGTCTCGGGAACCCTGGAAACACCATATATTTT	CASSLGNPGNTIYF
NA	NA	TRBJ2-5	TRBV5-4	TGTGCCAGCAGCTCCCCGAGGGAGACCCAGTACTTC	CASSSPRETQYF
NA	TRBD1	TRBJ1-4	TRBV7-2	TGTGCCAGCAGCTTATGGGCCTCATACGCAGGGGGTCCTAATGAAAAACTGTTTTTT	CASSLWASYAGGPNEKLFF
NA	NA	TRBJ2-7	TRBV30	TGTGCCTGGAGTGTACGGGGAACCTTGTCCTACGAGCAGTACTTC	CAWSVRGTLSYEQYF
once	NA	TRBJ1-2	TRBV6-5	TGTGCCAGCAGTTACTCGAGAAACAGGGACTATGGCTACACCTTC	CASSYSRNRDYGYTF
NA	TRBD2	TRBJ2-1	TRBV14	TGTGCCAGCAGCCGGCGGGGGTCCGCCTACAATGAGCAGTTCTTC	CASSRRGSAYNEQFF
NA	NA	TRBJ1-1	TRBV19	TGTGCCAGTAGTATTCAGGGGTCAACTGAAGCTTTCTTT	CASSIQGSTEAFF
NA	TRBD2	TRBJ2-1	TRBV7-6	TGTGCCAGCACCCCAACCGGGACTAGCGCTTACAATGAGCAGTTCTTC	CASTPTGTSAYNEQFF
NA	TRBD2	TRBJ2-1	TRBV9	TGTGCCAGCAGCCCCCTAAATTTTGGACTAGCGGATGACAATGAGCAGTTCTTC	CASSPLNFGLADDNEQFF
NA	NA	TRBJ1-2	TRBV7-2	TGTGCCAGCAGCTTCTTCGGTAACTATGGCTACACCTTC	CASSFFGNYGYTF
NA	TRBD2	TRBJ2-1	TRBV29-1	TGCAGCGCAGGGACTAGCGGGGCCAATGAGCAGTTCTTC	CSAGTSGANEQFF
NA	NA	TRBJ2-7	TRBV2	TGTGCCAGCAGTGATGTGGGGGCTTACGAGCAGTACTTC	CASSDVGAYEQYF
NA	NA	TRBJ1-5	TRBV6-5	TGTGCCAGCAGCAGGGCAGAACAGCCCCAGCATTTT	CASSRAEQPQHF
once	TRBD1	TRBJ2-5	TRBV6-5	TGTGCCAGCAGGCTCGACAGGGGGCTTGAGACCCAGTACTTC	CASRLDRGLETQYF
NA	NA	TRBJ1-1	TRBV28	TGTGCCAGCAGTCCGCGATGGGACACCCTCATCACTGAAGCTTTCTTT	CASSPRWDTLITEAFF